The following is a T cell receptor beta chain sequence with its context. The sample is drawn from a study of blood T cell repertoires in COVID-19. The data were produced by immunoSEQ multiplex PCR, yet TCRdb's version contains in-frame clones alone and is incomplete. The sample contains 250,000 to 300,000 clones, over 65% of which appear only once. Per germline, CDR1 SEHNR and CDR2 FQNEAQ (reference sequence). This CDR3 comprises 15 residues. V shed 5 bases and J shed 3 bases, with 16 bases lying between them. This sequence originates from a man in his 60s who had recovered from COVID-19. The gene calls are TRBV7-9 and TRBJ1-2; a weak D match, TRBD1 (6 bases). Sequencing was performed on peripheral blood. Here the CDR3 DNA reads TGTGCCAGCAGCGCCGGACAGATCGGGGACTATGGCTACACCTTC. It encodes CASSAGQIGDYGYTF.